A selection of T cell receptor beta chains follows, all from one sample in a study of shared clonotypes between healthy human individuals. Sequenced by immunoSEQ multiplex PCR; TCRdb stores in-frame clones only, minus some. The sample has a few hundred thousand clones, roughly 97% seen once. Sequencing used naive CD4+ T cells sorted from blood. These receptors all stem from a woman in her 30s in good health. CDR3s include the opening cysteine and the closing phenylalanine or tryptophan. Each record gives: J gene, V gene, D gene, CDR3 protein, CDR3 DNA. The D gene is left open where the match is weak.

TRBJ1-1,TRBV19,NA,CASSIEGGTEAFF,TGTGCCAGTAGTATAGAAGGGGGCACTGAAGCTTTCTTT
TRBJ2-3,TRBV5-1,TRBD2,CASSLIAGGRTDTQYF,TGCGCCAGCAGCTTGATAGCGGGAGGGCGGACAGATACGCAGTATTTT
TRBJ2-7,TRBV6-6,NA,CASSPQSGSYEQYF,TGTGCCAGCAGTCCCCAGAGCGGGTCCTACGAGCAGTACTTC
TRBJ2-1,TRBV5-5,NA,CASHADRNNEQFF,TGTGCCAGCCACGCGGACCGAAACAATGAGCAGTTCTTC
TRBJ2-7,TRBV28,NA,CASSLWGATYEQYF,TGTGCCAGCAGTTTATGGGGAGCAACCTACGAGCAGTACTTC
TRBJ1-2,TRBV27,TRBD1,CASSLSVFPRQGDGYGYTF,TGTGCCAGCAGTTTATCGGTCTTCCCCAGACAGGGGGATGGCTATGGCTACACCTTC
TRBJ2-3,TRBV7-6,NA,CASSTSIRDTQYF,TGTGCCAGCAGTACTAGCATTAGGGATACGCAGTATTTT
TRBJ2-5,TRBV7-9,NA,CASSLSPGVETQYF,TGTGCCAGCAGCTTGTCTCCGGGAGTTGAGACCCAGTACTTC
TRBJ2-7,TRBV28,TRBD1,CATRGGQGFYEQYF,TGTGCCACTAGAGGGGGACAGGGTTTTTACGAGCAGTACTTC
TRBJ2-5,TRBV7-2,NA,CASSSRLGLETQYF,TGTGCCAGCAGCTCCCGACTAGGTCTGGAGACCCAGTACTTC
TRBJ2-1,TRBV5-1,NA,CASSPRLSSSYNEQFF,TGCGCCAGCAGCCCCCGACTATCTAGCTCCTACAATGAGCAGTTCTTC
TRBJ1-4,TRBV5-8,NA,CASSTEVANEKLFF,TGTGCCAGCAGTACGGAGGTGGCTAATGAAAAACTGTTTTTT
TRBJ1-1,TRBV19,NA,CASETGNVMNTEAFF,TGTGCCAGCGAAACAGGGAATGTGATGAACACTGAAGCTTTCTTT
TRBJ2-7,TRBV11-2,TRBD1,CASSPGQGSYYEQYF,TGTGCCAGCAGCCCCGGACAGGGGAGCTATTACGAGCAGTACTTC
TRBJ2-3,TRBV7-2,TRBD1,CAGSLKDRVTDTQYF,TGTGCCGGCAGCTTAAAGGACAGGGTCACAGATACGCAGTATTTT
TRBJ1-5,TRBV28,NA,CASSTRVGSNQPQHF,TGTGCCAGCAGCACTAGGGTAGGTAGCAATCAGCCCCAGCATTTT
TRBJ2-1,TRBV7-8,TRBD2,CASSPRGLAGITYNEQFF,TGTGCCAGCAGCCCTAGAGGCCTAGCGGGGATAACCTACAATGAGCAGTTCTTC